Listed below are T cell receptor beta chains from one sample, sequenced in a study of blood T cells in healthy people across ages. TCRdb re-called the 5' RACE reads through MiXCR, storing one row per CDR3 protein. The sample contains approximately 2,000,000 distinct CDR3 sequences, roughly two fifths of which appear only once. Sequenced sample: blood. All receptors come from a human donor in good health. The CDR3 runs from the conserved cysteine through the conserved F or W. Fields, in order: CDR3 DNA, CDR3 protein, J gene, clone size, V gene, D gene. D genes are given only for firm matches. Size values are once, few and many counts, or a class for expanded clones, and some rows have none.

cdr3_nt: TGTGCCAGCCACGGACAAGGCGATGAAAAAGACACCTTC
cdr3_aa: CASHGQGDEKDTF
j_call: TRBJ1-2
clone_size: once
v_call: TRBV4-2
d_call: NA

cdr3_nt: TGTGCCAGCAGCCACAACGGGCACCAAGAGACCCAGTACTTC
cdr3_aa: CASSHNGHQETQYF
j_call: TRBJ2-5
clone_size: few
v_call: TRBV7-2
d_call: NA

cdr3_nt: TGCAGTGCTACCCGCCCTAACACTGAAGCTTTCTTT
cdr3_aa: CSATRPNTEAFF
j_call: TRBJ1-1
clone_size: few
v_call: TRBV20-1
d_call: NA

cdr3_nt: TGCGCCAGCAGCTTGGGTGGGCATGACAATCAGCCCCAGCATTTT
cdr3_aa: CASSLGGHDNQPQHF
j_call: TRBJ1-5
clone_size: NA
v_call: TRBV5-1
d_call: NA

cdr3_nt: TGTGCCAGCAGTCCCAGTGGAACGACAGGGACTTCCTCCTACGAGCAGTACTTC
cdr3_aa: CASSPSGTTGTSSYEQYF
j_call: TRBJ2-7
clone_size: few
v_call: TRBV27
d_call: NA

cdr3_nt: TGTGCCAGCAGTAACCTTGTGACAGGGGACTCCTACGAGCAGTACTTC
cdr3_aa: CASSNLVTGDSYEQYF
j_call: TRBJ2-7
clone_size: NA
v_call: TRBV2
d_call: TRBD1

cdr3_nt: TGCACCAGCAGCTTCAGACTAGCGGGGTTCCTATCGGAGACCCAGTACTTC
cdr3_aa: CTSSFRLAGFLSETQYF
j_call: TRBJ2-5
clone_size: NA
v_call: TRBV5-1
d_call: TRBD2

cdr3_nt: TGTGCCATCAGTGAGTCCTGGACCTCCTACAATGAGCAGTTCTTC
cdr3_aa: CAISESWTSYNEQFF
j_call: TRBJ2-1
clone_size: few
v_call: TRBV10-3
d_call: NA

cdr3_nt: TGTGCCAGCAGTCCCGGGACTTTGGATGAGCAGTTCTTC
cdr3_aa: CASSPGTLDEQFF
j_call: TRBJ2-1
clone_size: few
v_call: TRBV12-3/TRBV12-4
d_call: NA

cdr3_nt: TGCAGATTGAGACTGTGTTCCTACGAGCAGTACTTC
cdr3_aa: CRLRLCSYEQYF
j_call: TRBJ2-7
clone_size: few
v_call: TRBV29-1
d_call: NA

cdr3_nt: TGCGCCAGCAGATGGACCGGTGAAACAGATACGCAGTATTTT
cdr3_aa: CASRWTGETDTQYF
j_call: TRBJ2-3
clone_size: NA
v_call: TRBV5-1
d_call: NA

cdr3_nt: TGTGCCAGCAGTTTAGCCCCCAGGGGCCTTAACACCATATATTTT
cdr3_aa: CASSLAPRGLNTIYF
j_call: TRBJ1-3
clone_size: NA
v_call: TRBV12-3/TRBV12-4
d_call: NA

cdr3_nt: TGTGCCAGCAGTGAGCGGCCGGTAGATGGCTACACCTTC
cdr3_aa: CASSERPVDGYTF
j_call: TRBJ1-2
clone_size: NA
v_call: TRBV6-1
d_call: NA

cdr3_nt: TGCGCCAGCAGTTATATAGGTCGGGGCGGCACCTTC
cdr3_aa: CASSYIGRGGTF
j_call: TRBJ1-2
clone_size: NA
v_call: TRBV10-2
d_call: NA

cdr3_nt: TGCGCCAGCAGCTGGGAAGACAATGAGCAGTTCTTC
cdr3_aa: CASSWEDNEQFF
j_call: TRBJ2-1
clone_size: NA
v_call: TRBV5-1
d_call: NA

cdr3_nt: TGTGCCAGCAGCTTCCGGGGAGTCCCTCAAGAGACCCAGTACTTC
cdr3_aa: CASSFRGVPQETQYF
j_call: TRBJ2-5
clone_size: NA
v_call: TRBV7-9
d_call: NA

cdr3_nt: TGTGCCACTCAAGACAGGGTTGACAGTGGCTACACCTTC
cdr3_aa: CATQDRVDSGYTF
j_call: TRBJ1-2
clone_size: few
v_call: TRBV6-5
d_call: TRBD1

cdr3_nt: TGCAGTGCTAGACTAGCGGGGGGCTGGTACCAAGAGACCCAGTACTTT
cdr3_aa: CSARLAGGWYQETQYF
j_call: TRBJ2-5
clone_size: NA
v_call: TRBV20-1
d_call: TRBD2

cdr3_nt: TGTGCCAGCAGCTTATATAGAGCGGGGGGGGCTAAGATCGAGCAGTACTTC
cdr3_aa: CASSLYRAGGAKIEQYF
j_call: TRBJ2-7
clone_size: NA
v_call: TRBV7-2
d_call: TRBD2

cdr3_nt: TGTGCCAGCAGCGTTAGACAGGGGATATACAATGAGCAGTTCTTC
cdr3_aa: CASSVRQGIYNEQFF
j_call: TRBJ2-1
clone_size: few
v_call: TRBV5-5
d_call: TRBD1

cdr3_nt: TGCAGTGCTAGAGATTGGGGAGATAGCACAGATACGCAGTATTTT
cdr3_aa: CSARDWGDSTDTQYF
j_call: TRBJ2-3
clone_size: once
v_call: TRBV20-1
d_call: NA

cdr3_nt: TGTGCCAGCAGTTTCCCACAGGGAGCTCGCACAGATACGCAGTATTTT
cdr3_aa: CASSFPQGARTDTQYF
j_call: TRBJ2-3
clone_size: NA
v_call: TRBV12-3/TRBV12-4
d_call: NA

cdr3_nt: TGTGCCAGCCAACCGACTACCTCCTACGAGCAGTACTTC
cdr3_aa: CASQPTTSYEQYF
j_call: TRBJ2-7
clone_size: NA
v_call: TRBV28
d_call: NA

cdr3_nt: TGTGCCAGCAGCTTTACATCGACAGGGGGTGGCACAGATACGCAGTATTTT
cdr3_aa: CASSFTSTGGGTDTQYF
j_call: TRBJ2-3
clone_size: many
v_call: TRBV11-3
d_call: TRBD1

cdr3_nt: TGTGCCAGCAGTTACTCGCGGGGTAGCGAGTACGAGCAGTACTTC
cdr3_aa: CASSYSRGSEYEQYF
j_call: TRBJ2-7
clone_size: NA
v_call: TRBV6-5
d_call: NA

cdr3_nt: TGTGCCAGCACCCCAACCTCACGGGCACACGGCTACACCTTC
cdr3_aa: CASTPTSRAHGYTF
j_call: TRBJ1-2
clone_size: few
v_call: TRBV6-2/TRBV6-3
d_call: NA

cdr3_nt: TGCGCCAGCAGCCAAGGCTACCAGAGTCAGGCAAACACTGAAGCTTTCTTT
cdr3_aa: CASSQGYQSQANTEAFF
j_call: TRBJ1-1
clone_size: few
v_call: TRBV4-1
d_call: NA

cdr3_nt: TGTGCCAGCAGCTTAGTGGGTGACAGGGGTCGGGATACGCAGTATTTT
cdr3_aa: CASSLVGDRGRDTQYF
j_call: TRBJ2-3
clone_size: NA
v_call: TRBV7-6
d_call: TRBD1

cdr3_nt: TGCAGCGTTGAGGGCCTGAGCGGGGAGTCCTACAATGAGCAGTTCTTC
cdr3_aa: CSVEGLSGESYNEQFF
j_call: TRBJ2-1
clone_size: few
v_call: TRBV29-1
d_call: TRBD2

cdr3_nt: TGCAGCGTCTTCTACCTTGGACAGGGCGAGGAGACCCAGTACTTC
cdr3_aa: CSVFYLGQGEETQYF
j_call: TRBJ2-5
clone_size: NA
v_call: TRBV29-1
d_call: TRBD1

cdr3_nt: TGTGCCAGCAGCTTGGAGTCGAGCGAGACCCAGTACTTC
cdr3_aa: CASSLESSETQYF
j_call: TRBJ2-5
clone_size: NA
v_call: TRBV5-5
d_call: NA

cdr3_nt: TGTGCCAGCAGTGGATCGAGCGGGGGGGCAGGTACGCAGTATTTT
cdr3_aa: CASSGSSGGAGTQYF
j_call: TRBJ2-3
clone_size: NA
v_call: TRBV6-4
d_call: TRBD2

cdr3_nt: TGTGCCAGCAGCCCCCAGTTGAATACGCAGTATTTT
cdr3_aa: CASSPQLNTQYF
j_call: TRBJ2-3
clone_size: NA
v_call: TRBV7-2
d_call: NA

cdr3_nt: TGTGCCAGCAGCTTGGAATTTAGCCAAGAGACCCAGTACTTC
cdr3_aa: CASSLEFSQETQYF
j_call: TRBJ2-5
clone_size: NA
v_call: TRBV5-6
d_call: NA

cdr3_nt: TGTGCCAGCACTCGAGCGGGGGGGCCAATAGAGACCCAGTACTTC
cdr3_aa: CASTRAGGPIETQYF
j_call: TRBJ2-5
clone_size: NA
v_call: TRBV6-1
d_call: TRBD2

cdr3_nt: TGTGTCAGCAGCTTGACAGGGGGCGAATCACCCCTCCACTTT
cdr3_aa: CVSSLTGGESPLHF
j_call: TRBJ1-6
clone_size: NA
v_call: TRBV11-2
d_call: TRBD1

cdr3_nt: TGTGCCAGCTCAGACAGAGACCCTAGCGGCAATCAGCCCCAGCATTTT
cdr3_aa: CASSDRDPSGNQPQHF
j_call: TRBJ1-5
clone_size: few
v_call: TRBV28
d_call: NA

cdr3_nt: TGTGCCAGCAGTTTCGGACAGGGGGGAGAAAAGACCCAGTACTTC
cdr3_aa: CASSFGQGGEKTQYF
j_call: TRBJ2-5
clone_size: NA
v_call: TRBV28
d_call: TRBD1

cdr3_nt: TGTGCCAGCAGCCCCCGGGGGGCGGGGGCCAATGAGCAGTTCTTC
cdr3_aa: CASSPRGAGANEQFF
j_call: TRBJ2-1
clone_size: NA
v_call: TRBV7-2
d_call: NA

cdr3_nt: TGTGCCAGCGTCGTAGAAACCATCACAGATACGCAGTATTTT
cdr3_aa: CASVVETITDTQYF
j_call: TRBJ2-3
clone_size: NA
v_call: TRBV2
d_call: NA

cdr3_nt: TGTAGCGTTATGCTCTTCGGGGCGATAACAGATACGCAGTATTTT
cdr3_aa: CSVMLFGAITDTQYF
j_call: TRBJ2-3
clone_size: once
v_call: TRBV29-1
d_call: NA

cdr3_nt: TGTGCCATCAGTGAGTCCAGGGGGCTAGGGACCTACAATGAGCAGTTCTTC
cdr3_aa: CAISESRGLGTYNEQFF
j_call: TRBJ2-1
clone_size: NA
v_call: TRBV10-3
d_call: TRBD1

cdr3_nt: TGCAGTGCTAGAGATTTGTTAGACGGGGAAGATACGCAGTATTTT
cdr3_aa: CSARDLLDGEDTQYF
j_call: TRBJ2-3
clone_size: few
v_call: TRBV20-1
d_call: NA

cdr3_nt: TGTGCCAGCACCTGGGGGAGCTCCTACGAGCAGTACTTC
cdr3_aa: CASTWGSSYEQYF
j_call: TRBJ2-7
clone_size: NA
v_call: TRBV12-3/TRBV12-4
d_call: NA

cdr3_nt: TGTGCCAGTAGTTTTAGGCCCGTACATGGCTACACCTTC
cdr3_aa: CASSFRPVHGYTF
j_call: TRBJ1-2
clone_size: NA
v_call: TRBV12-3/TRBV12-4
d_call: NA

cdr3_nt: TGTGCCAGCAGCTTAGCGCCCAGGGGCTACAATGAGCAGTTCTTC
cdr3_aa: CASSLAPRGYNEQFF
j_call: TRBJ2-1
clone_size: NA
v_call: TRBV7-9
d_call: NA

cdr3_nt: TGTGCCAGCAAATCCCACGGGGCAGCCTACAATGAGCAGTTCTTC
cdr3_aa: CASKSHGAAYNEQFF
j_call: TRBJ2-1
clone_size: NA
v_call: TRBV7-2
d_call: NA

cdr3_nt: TGTGCCAGCAAACCAACAGGCCCGGACGAAGCTTTCTTT
cdr3_aa: CASKPTGPDEAFF
j_call: TRBJ1-1
clone_size: few
v_call: TRBV27
d_call: NA

cdr3_nt: TGTGCCAGCAGCGTAAAAGCAACTAATGAAAAACTGGTTTTT
cdr3_aa: CASSVKATNEKLVF
j_call: TRBJ1-4
clone_size: few
v_call: TRBV12-3/TRBV12-4
d_call: NA